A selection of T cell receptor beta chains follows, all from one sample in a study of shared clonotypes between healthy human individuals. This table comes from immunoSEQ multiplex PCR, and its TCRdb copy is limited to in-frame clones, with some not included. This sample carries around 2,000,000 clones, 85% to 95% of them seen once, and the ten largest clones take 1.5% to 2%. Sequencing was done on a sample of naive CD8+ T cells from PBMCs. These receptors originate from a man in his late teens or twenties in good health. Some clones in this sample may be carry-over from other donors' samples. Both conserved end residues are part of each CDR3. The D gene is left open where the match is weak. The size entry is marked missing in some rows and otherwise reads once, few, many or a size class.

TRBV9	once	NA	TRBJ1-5	TGTGCCAGCAGCCCGGGACCCAACCTCGGGAATCAGCCCCAGCATTTT	CASSPGPNLGNQPQHF
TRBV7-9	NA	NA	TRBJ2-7	TGTGCCAGCAGCCCCCGGGCCAACTACGAGCAGTACTTC	CASSPRANYEQYF
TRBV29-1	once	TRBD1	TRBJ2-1	TGCAGCGTTGAGGACAGGTACAATGAGCAGTTCTTC	CSVEDRYNEQFF
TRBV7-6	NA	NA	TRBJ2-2	TGTGCCAGCAGCATCTGGGGCCCCAACACCGGGGAGCTGTTTTTT	CASSIWGPNTGELFF
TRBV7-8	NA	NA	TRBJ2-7	TGTGCCAGCAGCTTAATACAACGGCAGCCATACGAGCAGTACTTC	CASSLIQRQPYEQYF
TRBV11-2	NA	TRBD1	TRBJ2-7	TGTGCCAGCAGCACAAGACAGGGGGCGGCATCCTACGAGCAGTACTTC	CASSTRQGAASYEQYF
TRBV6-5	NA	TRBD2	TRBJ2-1	TGTGCCAGCAGTTACCGGGGACTAGCTTCCTACAATGAGCAGTTCTTC	CASSYRGLASYNEQFF
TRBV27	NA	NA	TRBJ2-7	TGTGCCAGCGGATCGGGGCCGTACGAGCAGTACTTC	CASGSGPYEQYF
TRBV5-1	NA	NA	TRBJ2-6	TGCGCCAGCAGCTTGACTAGAGGTTTAACGGCCAACGTCCTGACTTTC	CASSLTRGLTANVLTF
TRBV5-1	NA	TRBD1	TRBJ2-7	TGCGCCAGCAGCCCGGGACAGGTTTACGAGCAGTACTTC	CASSPGQVYEQYF
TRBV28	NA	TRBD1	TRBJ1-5	TGTGCCAGCACCGACAGGGTTACTCGCAATCAGCCCCAGCATTTT	CASTDRVTRNQPQHF
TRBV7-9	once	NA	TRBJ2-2	TGTGCCAGCAGCTTAGGGGTTCAGGCCTTCACCGGGGAGCTGTTTTTT	CASSLGVQAFTGELFF
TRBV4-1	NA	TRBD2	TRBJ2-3	TGCGCCAGCAGCGTAAGGAAACGGGAGGGCCCTATAGGGGATACGCAGTATTTT	CASSVRKREGPIGDTQYF
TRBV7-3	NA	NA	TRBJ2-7	TGTGCCAGCATCAACTTACTCGGACTTTCCTACGAGCAGTACTTC	CASINLLGLSYEQYF
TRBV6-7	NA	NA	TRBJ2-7	TGTGCCAGCAGTTACTCGAGGAAACCCAGGGGACTCGGGATCAAACCTACCTACGAGCAGTACTTC	CASSYSRKPRGLGIKPTYEQYF
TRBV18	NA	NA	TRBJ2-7	TGTGCCAGCTCACCAGTGGACTACCTCTACGAGCAGTACTTC	CASSPVDYLYEQYF
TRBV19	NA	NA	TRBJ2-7	TGTGCCAGTACCTCCTCTGGGGGGTACGGCGACGAGCAGTACTTC	CASTSSGGYGDEQYF
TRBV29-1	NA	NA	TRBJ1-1	TGCAGCGTTGCCCGCCCAGCTTTCTTT	CSVARPAFF
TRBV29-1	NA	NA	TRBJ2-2	TGCAGCGTTGAAGATTCAGGAGTCACCGGGGAGCTGTTTTTT	CSVEDSGVTGELFF
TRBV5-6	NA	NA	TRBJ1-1	TGTGCCAGCCAAGAGGGGAACACTGAAGCTTTCTTT	CASQEGNTEAFF
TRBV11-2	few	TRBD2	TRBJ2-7	TGTGCCAGCAGCTTAGCGGGACTAGCGGAATACGAGCAGTACTTC	CASSLAGLAEYEQYF
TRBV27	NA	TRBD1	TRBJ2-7	TGTGCCAGCAGTTTAAGGGGGCTAGATTATGTCTACGAGCAGTACTTC	CASSLRGLDYVYEQYF
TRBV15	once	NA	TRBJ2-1	TGTGCCACCAGCAGAGATCGCGGGACCCTCAATGAGCAGTTCTTC	CATSRDRGTLNEQFF
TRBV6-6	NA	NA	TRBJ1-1	TGTGCCAGCAGTTACTCGCCCGGGTACACTGAAGCTTTCTTT	CASSYSPGYTEAFF
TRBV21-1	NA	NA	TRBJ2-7	TGTGCCAGCAGCCCGCGAGGGCTAGCGGGAGGGGAGCAGTACTTC	CASSPRGLAGGEQYF
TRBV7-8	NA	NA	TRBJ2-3	TGTGCCAGCAGCTTTGATCGAGATACGCAGTATTTT	CASSFDRDTQYF
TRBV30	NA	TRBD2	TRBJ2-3	TGTGCCTGGGAACCTAGCGGGAGTTACGCAGATACGCAGTATTTT	CAWEPSGSYADTQYF
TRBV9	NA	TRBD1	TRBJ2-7	TGTGCCAGCAGCGTAGGAGGGGACAGCTACGAGCAGTACTTC	CASSVGGDSYEQYF
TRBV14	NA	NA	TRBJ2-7	TGTGCCAGCAGCCCGGAGCGCGCCTACGAGCAGTACTTC	CASSPERAYEQYF
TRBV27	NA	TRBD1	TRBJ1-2	TGTGCCAGCAGACCACTTGGAGACAGGGGGCCCAGCACCTTC	CASRPLGDRGPSTF
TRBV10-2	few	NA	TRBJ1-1	TGCGCCAGCAGTCAGGGACGGAAGAGTGAGGCTTTCTTT	CASSQGRKSEAFF
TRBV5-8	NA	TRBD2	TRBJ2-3	TGTGCCATACGGACTAGCGGGAGGACAGATACGCAGTATTTT	CAIRTSGRTDTQYF
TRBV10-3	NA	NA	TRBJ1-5	TGTGCCATGTGGGGGGGCGGAGGTCAGCCCCAGCATTTT	CAMWGGGGQPQHF
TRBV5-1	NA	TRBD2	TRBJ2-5	TGCGCCAGCAGCTTGGCTCTAGCGGGGCAAGAGACCCAGTACTTC	CASSLALAGQETQYF
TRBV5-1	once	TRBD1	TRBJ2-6	TGCGCCAGCAGCTTGGTAGGGACAGAATACTCTGGGGCCAACGTCCTGACTTTC	CASSLVGTEYSGANVLTF
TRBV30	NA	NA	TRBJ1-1	TGTGCCTGGAGGTCCATGATCCCTGGCACTGAAGCTTTCTTT	CAWRSMIPGTEAFF
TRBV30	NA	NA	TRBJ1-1	TGTGCCTGGAGTGTAAGTCTAAGGACTGAAGCTTTCTTT	CAWSVSLRTEAFF
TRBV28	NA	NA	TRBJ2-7	TGTGCCAGCAGCTCCTATCTCGACGTGACCTACGAGCAGTACTTC	CASSSYLDVTYEQYF
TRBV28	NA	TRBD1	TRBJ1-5	TGTGCCAGCACCCATCTATGGGGGGGGACAGACCTTAGCAATCAGCCCCAGCATTTT	CASTHLWGGTDLSNQPQHF
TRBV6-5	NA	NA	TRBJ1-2	TGTGCCAGCAGTTCCATCCCCGGGACGGACGTTCGAGGCTACACCTTC	CASSSIPGTDVRGYTF
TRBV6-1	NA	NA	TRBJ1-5	TGTGCCAGCAGTGAGACCAGGGTGGGGATCAAGCAGCCCCAGCATTTT	CASSETRVGIKQPQHF
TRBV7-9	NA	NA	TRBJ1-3	TGTGCCAGCAGCTCCTTTCCCACAGGCTCTGGAAACACCATATATTTT	CASSSFPTGSGNTIYF
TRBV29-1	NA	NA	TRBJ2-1	TGCAGCGTGCGGGTTTCCCTACTTGAGCAGTTCTTC	CSVRVSLLEQFF
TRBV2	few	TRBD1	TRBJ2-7	TGTGCCAGCCGGAACCGGGACAGGGTTGGTGAGCAGTACTTC	CASRNRDRVGEQYF